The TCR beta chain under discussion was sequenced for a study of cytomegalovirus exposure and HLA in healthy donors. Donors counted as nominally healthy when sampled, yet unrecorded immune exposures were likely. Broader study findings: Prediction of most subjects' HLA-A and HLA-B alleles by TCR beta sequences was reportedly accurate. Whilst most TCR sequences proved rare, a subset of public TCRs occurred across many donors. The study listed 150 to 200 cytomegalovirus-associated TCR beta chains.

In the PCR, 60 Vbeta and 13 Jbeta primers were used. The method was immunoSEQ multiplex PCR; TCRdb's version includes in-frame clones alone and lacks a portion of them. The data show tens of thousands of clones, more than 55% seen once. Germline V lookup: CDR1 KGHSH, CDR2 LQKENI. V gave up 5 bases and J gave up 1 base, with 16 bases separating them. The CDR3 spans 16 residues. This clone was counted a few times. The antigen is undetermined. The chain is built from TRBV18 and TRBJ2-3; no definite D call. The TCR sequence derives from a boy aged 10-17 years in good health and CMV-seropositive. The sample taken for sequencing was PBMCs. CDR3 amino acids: CASSSNPPAGTDTQYF. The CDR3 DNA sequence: TGTGCCAGCTCATCCAACCCCCCCGCGGGCACAGATACGCAGTATTTT.